This is a list of T cell receptor beta chains from one sample in a study of T cell responses to AZD1222 COVID-19 vaccine. Using immunoSEQ multiplex PCR, the repertoire was profiled, and TCRdb retains in-frame clones only, with some absent. The table shows around 50,000 clones, with just over 85% occurring only once. Sequenced here: peripheral blood, sampled 28 days after the second AZD1222 dose. The source of these receptors is an adult who received the AZD1222 COVID-19 vaccine. Both conserved end residues are part of each CDR3. The order of the fields is V gene, clone size, D gene, J gene, CDR3 DNA, CDR3 protein. D genes are given only for firm matches. Not every row has a clone size; where given, it reads once, few, many or a size class.

>TRBV6-4|-|TRBD1|TRBJ1-6
TGTGCCAGCAGTGAGCCCGACAGGGGATACTCCTATAATTCACCCCTCCACTTT
CASSEPDRGYSYNSPLHF
>TRBV5-5|-|-|TRBJ1-6
TGTGCCAGCAGCTTGTTCAGGGGAGGCAATTCACCCCTCCACTTT
CASSLFRGGNSPLHF
>TRBV5-1|-|-|TRBJ1-2
TGCGCCAGCAGCTTGGGGACGTCCGGCGGAGGCTACACCTTC
CASSLGTSGGGYTF
>TRBV9|-|TRBD1|TRBJ2-5
TGTGCCAGCAGCGTCCGACAGGGGGAGGCAGAGACCCAGTACTTC
CASSVRQGEAETQYF
>TRBV28|-|TRBD2|TRBJ2-2
TGTGCCAGCAGTCCAGCGGGAGTGGCCGGGGAGCTGTTTTTT
CASSPAGVAGELFF
>TRBV2|-|-|TRBJ1-3
TGTGCCAGCAGTGGGGCGATCTCTGGAAACACCATATATTTT
CASSGAISGNTIYF
>TRBV18|-|-|TRBJ1-3
TGTGCCAGCTCACCACCAGGGGGAAGTTCTGGAAACACCATATATTTT
CASSPPGGSSGNTIYF
>TRBV15|-|-|TRBJ2-6
TGTGCCACCAGCAGAGATGGGACTGGGGCCAACGTCCTGACTTTC
CATSRDGTGANVLTF
>TRBV7-9|-|TRBD2|TRBJ2-7
TGTGCCAGCAGCTTAGTGGGGCTAGCGGGAGGCAACGAGCAGTACTTC
CASSLVGLAGGNEQYF
>TRBV12-3/TRBV12-4|-|-|TRBJ2-7
TGTGCCAGCAGTTTCGACACCTCTGGCGAGCAGTACTTC
CASSFDTSGEQYF
>TRBV27|-|-|TRBJ1-1
TGTGCCAGCAGTTTACAGGGAGGAACTGAAGCTTTCTTT
CASSLQGGTEAFF
>TRBV9|-|TRBD1|TRBJ1-4
TGTGCCAGCAGCGGAGGACAGGGCAATTATAATGAAAAACTGTTTTTT
CASSGGQGNYNEKLFF
>TRBV11-3|-|TRBD2|TRBJ2-1
TGTGCCAGCAGCTTAGATCGTAGCGGGGGGGTAGGGGAGCAGTTCTTC
CASSLDRSGGVGEQFF
>TRBV18|-|-|TRBJ1-3
TGTGCCAGCTCACCACCACCCAAAGGAAACACCATATATTTT
CASSPPPKGNTIYF
>TRBV21-1|-|-|TRBJ2-3
TGTGCCAGCAGCAAAGCGCGGGTCCTCCCTACCGGGACTAGCGGACCTAATACGCAGTATTTT
CASSKARVLPTGTSGPNTQYF
>TRBV7-3|-|TRBD1|TRBJ2-3
TGTGCCAGCAGCCCGGACAGGGGGAGCACAGATACGCAGTATTTT
CASSPDRGSTDTQYF
>TRBV25-1|-|-|TRBJ1-2
TGTGCCAGCAGTGAACCCGGCCGCGACGTCTACACCTTC
CASSEPGRDVYTF
>TRBV3-1/TRBV3-2|once|TRBD1|TRBJ2-6
TGTGCCAGCAGCCCTAGAGGACAGGGGGCGCACCCTGGGGCCAACGTCCTGACTTTC
CASSPRGQGAHPGANVLTF
>TRBV5-6|-|-|TRBJ2-3
TGTGCCAGCAGCCGGACGGGTGGAGATACGCAGTATTTT
CASSRTGGDTQYF
>TRBV7-2|-|-|TRBJ1-2
TGTGCCAGCAGCAGAGAAGGCGCTTTGGGTGGCTACACCTTC
CASSREGALGGYTF
>TRBV7-2|few|-|TRBJ2-6
TGTGCCAGCAGCATACTCTCTGGGGCCAACGTCCTGACTTTC
CASSILSGANVLTF
>TRBV5-4|-|TRBD1|TRBJ1-6
TGTGCCAGCAGCTTGGATCTGGGACAGGGGGCTTCACCCCTCCACTTT
CASSLDLGQGASPLHF
>TRBV28|once|-|TRBJ1-4
TGTGCCAGCAGTTTTGAACGGGAAAAACTGTTTTTT
CASSFEREKLFF
>TRBV6-5|-|TRBD1|TRBJ2-7
TGTGCCAGCAGTTACTCTACGGGGACAGGGGCCTACGAGCAGTACTTC
CASSYSTGTGAYEQYF
>TRBV7-6|-|-|TRBJ1-5
TGTGCCAGCAGCTTAGAACCAGGCTTCAATCAGCCCCAGCATTTT
CASSLEPGFNQPQHF
>TRBV7-9|-|-|TRBJ2-5
TGTGCCAGCAGCTTAACGGAGACCCAGTACTTC
CASSLTETQYF
>TRBV7-8|-|TRBD2|TRBJ2-3
TGTGCCAGCAGGGAACTAGCGGGGGCCGGGGATACGCAGTATTTT
CASRELAGAGDTQYF
>TRBV4-2|few|-|TRBJ2-1
TGTGCCAGCAGCCACTCGCAGGGGCTCTACAATGAGCAGTTCTTC
CASSHSQGLYNEQFF
>TRBV5-1|-|TRBD2|TRBJ2-1
TGCGCCAGCAGCTCCCTAGCGGGAGGCGGGGTGAATGAGCAGTTCTTC
CASSSLAGGGVNEQFF
>TRBV15|few|-|TRBJ1-2
TGTGCCACCAGCCACCCGGCAGGCTATGGCTACACCTTC
CATSHPAGYGYTF
>TRBV10-2|-|-|TRBJ1-5
TGCGCCAGCAGTGAGACGCGAGGTGGGGGTCAGCCCCAGCATTTT
CASSETRGGGQPQHF
>TRBV28|-|TRBD1|TRBJ2-7
TGTGCCAGCAGATGGCGGACAGGCTCCTACGAGCAGTACTTC
CASRWRTGSYEQYF
>TRBV11-2|-|TRBD1|TRBJ2-1
TGTGCCAGCATCCTAGAGACAGGGAGCTCCTACAATGAGCAGTTCTTC
CASILETGSSYNEQFF
>TRBV6-2/TRBV6-3|-|TRBD1|TRBJ2-3
TGTGCCAGCAGCCACACGACAGGGGGTTCCACAGATACGCAGTATTTT
CASSHTTGGSTDTQYF
>TRBV7-9|-|-|TRBJ2-5
TGTGCCAGCAGCTTTGGTCGGGGAGAGACCCAGTACTTC
CASSFGRGETQYF
>TRBV5-6|-|-|TRBJ2-5
TGTGCCAGCAGCTTGGGCTGGGCTCAGTACTTC
CASSLGWAQYF
>TRBV2|once|-|TRBJ2-7
TGTGCCAGCAGCGAAACCCCGGGCACCTACGAGCAGTACTTC
CASSETPGTYEQYF
>TRBV5-8|-|TRBD2|TRBJ2-7
TGTGCCAGCAGCTTGGGGGGGAGCGGGAGTGGAAAGCAGTACTTC
CASSLGGSGSGKQYF
>TRBV28|-|TRBD1|TRBJ2-5
TGTGCCAGCAGTTCCGGGACAGGGGTTTCGGAGACCCAGTACTTC
CASSSGTGVSETQYF
>TRBV18|-|TRBD2|TRBJ2-7
TGTGCCAGCTCCCGGGGTAGCGGGGAAAAAAGCTCCTACGAGCAGTACTTC
CASSRGSGEKSSYEQYF
>TRBV14|once|TRBD1|TRBJ1-5
TGTGCCAGCAGCCGCCCTAGGCGGTGGACAGGGGCAATGAGGGAGGTAGGTAAGCAGCCCCAGCATTTT
CASSRPRRWTGAMREVGKQPQHF
>TRBV7-3|-|-|TRBJ2-3
TGTGCCAGCAGCCCTTGGGACTCCCGCACAGATACGCAGTATTTT
CASSPWDSRTDTQYF